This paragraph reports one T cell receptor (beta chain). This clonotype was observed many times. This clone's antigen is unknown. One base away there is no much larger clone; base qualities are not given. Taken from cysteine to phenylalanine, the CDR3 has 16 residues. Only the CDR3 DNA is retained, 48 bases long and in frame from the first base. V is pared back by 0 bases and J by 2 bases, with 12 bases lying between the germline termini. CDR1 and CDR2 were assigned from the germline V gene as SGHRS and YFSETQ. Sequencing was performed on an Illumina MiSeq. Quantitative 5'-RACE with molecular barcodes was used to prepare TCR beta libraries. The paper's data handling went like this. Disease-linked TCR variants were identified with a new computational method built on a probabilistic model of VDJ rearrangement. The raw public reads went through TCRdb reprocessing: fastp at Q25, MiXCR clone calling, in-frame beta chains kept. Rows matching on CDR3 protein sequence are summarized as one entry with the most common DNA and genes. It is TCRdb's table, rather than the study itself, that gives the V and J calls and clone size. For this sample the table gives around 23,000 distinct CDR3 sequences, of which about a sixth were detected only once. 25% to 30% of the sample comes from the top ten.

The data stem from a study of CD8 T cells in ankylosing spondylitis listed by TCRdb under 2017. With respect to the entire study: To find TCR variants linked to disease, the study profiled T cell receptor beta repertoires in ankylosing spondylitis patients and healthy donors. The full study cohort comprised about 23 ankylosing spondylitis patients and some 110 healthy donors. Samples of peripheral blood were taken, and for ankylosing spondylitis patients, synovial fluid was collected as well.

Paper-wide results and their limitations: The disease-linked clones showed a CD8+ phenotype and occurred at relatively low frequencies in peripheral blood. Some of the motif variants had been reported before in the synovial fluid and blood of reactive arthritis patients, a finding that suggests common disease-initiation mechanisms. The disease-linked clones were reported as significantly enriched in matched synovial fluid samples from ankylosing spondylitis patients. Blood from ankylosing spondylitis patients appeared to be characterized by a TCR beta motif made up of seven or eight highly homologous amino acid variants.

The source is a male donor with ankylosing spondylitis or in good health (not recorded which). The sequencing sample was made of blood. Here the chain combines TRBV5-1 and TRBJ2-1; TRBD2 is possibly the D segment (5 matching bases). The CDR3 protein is CASSLGRTPTYNEQFF. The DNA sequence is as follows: TGCGCCAGCAGCTTGGGTCGGACTCCCACCTACAATGAGCAGTTCTTC.